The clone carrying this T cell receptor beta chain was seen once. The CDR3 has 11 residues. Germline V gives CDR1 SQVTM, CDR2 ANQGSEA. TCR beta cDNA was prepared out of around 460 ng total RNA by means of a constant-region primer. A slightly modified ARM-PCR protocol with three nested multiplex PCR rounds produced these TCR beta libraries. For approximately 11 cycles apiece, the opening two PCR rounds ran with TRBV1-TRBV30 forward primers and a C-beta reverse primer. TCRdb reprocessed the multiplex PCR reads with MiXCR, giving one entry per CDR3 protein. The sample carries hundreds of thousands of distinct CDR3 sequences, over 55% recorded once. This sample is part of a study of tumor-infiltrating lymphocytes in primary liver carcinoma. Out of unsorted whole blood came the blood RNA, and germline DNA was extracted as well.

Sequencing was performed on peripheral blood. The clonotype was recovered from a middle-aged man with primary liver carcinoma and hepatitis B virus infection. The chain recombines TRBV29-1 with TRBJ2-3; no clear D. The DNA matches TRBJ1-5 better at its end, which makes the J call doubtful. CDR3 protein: CSVVESDTQHF. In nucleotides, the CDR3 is TGCAGCGTTGTGGAGTCAGATACGCAGCATTTT.